Listed below are T cell receptor beta chains from one sample, sequenced in a study of response to subunit inactivated influenza vaccine. TCRdb re-derived calls from the RT-PCR reads in MiXCR, one entry per CDR3 protein. The data hold about 830,000 distinct CDR3 sequences, with less than 20% observed a single time. The specimen comprised PBMCs from blood, sampled less than 6 days after vaccination. The receptor set was obtained from a man aged 45 to 65 who received an inactivated influenza vaccine. CDR3s include the opening cysteine and the closing phenylalanine or tryptophan. A D gene is named only where the DNA matches it firmly. Clone size is stated in some rows and not others, as once, few, many or a class when expanded.

d_gene	abundance	v_gene	j_gene	CDR3nt	CDR3aa
NA	NA	TRBV7-9	TRBJ2-5	TGTGCCAGCACCAAGACAGGAACCTGGGACCAAGAGACCCAGTACTTC	CASTKTGTWDQETQYF
NA	few	TRBV10-3	TRBJ2-3	TGTGCCATCAACGGGGGACCCATCACAGATACGCAGTATTTT	CAINGGPITDTQYF
NA	NA	TRBV5-1	TRBJ1-2	TGCGCCAGCAGGCCCCTGGACGGCTATGGCTACACCTTC	CASRPLDGYGYTF
NA	few	TRBV12-3/TRBV12-4	TRBJ2-3	TGTGCCAGCAGTTTAGAGTCCTTTGTAACGCAGTATTTT	CASSLESFVTQYF
NA	NA	TRBV9	TRBJ1-2	TGTGCCAGCAGCGTAGCTAGTCGTTCTGGCTACACCTTC	CASSVASRSGYTF
NA	NA	TRBV6-2/TRBV6-3	TRBJ2-3	TGTGCCTCAGTTCTACGGCAGGGAGCTCGGCATACGCAGTATTTT	CASVLRQGARHTQYF
NA	few	TRBV20-1	TRBJ2-7	TGCAGTGCTAGAGCGGTCTCCATGAGGAGGGAGCAGTACTTC	CSARAVSMRREQYF
TRBD1	NA	TRBV12-3/TRBV12-4	TRBJ2-2	TGTGCCAGCAGTTTCTACCGGGACAGGGGGCGCGCCGGGGAGCTGTTTTTT	CASSFYRDRGRAGELFF
NA	few	TRBV4-3	TRBJ2-2	TGCGCCAGCAGCCAGTATTGGACAGTCACCGGGGAGCTGTTTTTT	CASSQYWTVTGELFF
NA	NA	TRBV6-2/TRBV6-3	TRBJ2-4	TGTGCCAGCAGTTACTCGATTGAGCCGGCAGGGCCGGGCAAAAACATTCAGTACTTC	CASSYSIEPAGPGKNIQYF
TRBD1	once	TRBV20-1	TRBJ2-7	TGCAGTGCTAGAGAGCCAGGGGGCCCATACGAGCAGTACTTC	CSAREPGGPYEQYF
NA	few	TRBV12-3/TRBV12-4	TRBJ1-1	TGTGCCAGCAGTCTACGGATGTCTAACACTGAAGCTTTCTTT	CASSLRMSNTEAFF
NA	NA	TRBV20-1	TRBJ2-3	TGCAGTGCTAGCGATGGGACGCTGTATTTT	CSASDGTLYF